This T cell receptor beta chain was sequenced for a study of radiotherapy plus CTLA-4 blockade in lung cancer. Study-level results: The study found tumor-derived TCR clones expanded in blood after radiotherapy plus ipilimumab.

V dropped 3 bases and J dropped 4; count of bases not matched to a gene: 16. This CDR3 comprises 18 residues. Germline CDR1 reads SNHLY; CDR2 reads FYNNEI. Method: immunoSEQ multiplex PCR; TCRdb's copy keeps in-frame clones and lacks some. The data contain roughly 50,000 clones, approximately 79% of them singletons. Comments on this clone: The antigen remains undetermined.

The clonotype was recovered from a human donor with non-small cell lung cancer who had a partial response to radiotherapy plus ipilimumab. The chain is built from TRBV2 and TRBJ1-1; 8 positions match TRBD1. The source was peripheral blood, collected from a patient treated with radiotherapy plus ipilimumab. CDR3 sequence: CASSDPGQGVFRGTEAFF. CDR3 nucleotides: TGTGCCAGCAGTGACCCCGGACAGGGTGTCTTTCGAGGCACTGAAGCTTTCTTT.